The clone carrying this T cell receptor beta chain turned up a few times. The data were obtained in a study of blood T cell repertoires in COVID-19. Study summary: Italy, Spain and the United States were the sources of the convalescent and acute COVID-19 samples. From T cells, B-cell-depleted T cells, or PBMCs came the material, which was cDNA or gDNA.

Germline-derived CDR1 and CDR2 are SGHDT and YYEEEE. This CDR3 comprises 12 residues. Trimming left V 0 bases short and J 1 base short, with 2 bases between. How the authors handled the data: Estimation of nucleated cell counts was performed using reference gene primer amplification. Measured with immunoSEQ multiplex PCR; TCRdb has only the in-frame clones, and not every one. That table is the source of V, J and clone size, and D and trimming were worked out from the DNA. The table records about 210,000 clones, about four fifths of them present only once. This sequence was found in a woman between 50 and 59 years old with active or convalescent COVID-19. Input material: peripheral blood. This chain uses TRBV5-6 with TRBJ2-7; D remains unclear. The CDR3 sequence is CASSLASYEQYF. CDR3 DNA: TGTGCCAGCAGCTTGGCTTCCTACGAGCAGTACTTC.